The entry below describes one T cell receptor beta chain. Trimming removed 5 bases at V and 3 bases at J, with 16 bases between. The CDR3 length is 15 residues. Germline V gene data show CDR1 as SEHNR and CDR2 as FQNEAQ (reference sequence). This table comes from immunoSEQ multiplex PCR, and its TCRdb copy is limited to in-frame clones, with some not included. The sample holds under 700,000 clones, roughly 74% seen once. The sample comes from a study of shared T cell receptors in the human thymus. The sample also formed part of further work on human thymus T cells.

Sequenced material: thymocytes. The chain employs TRBV7-9 and TRBJ1-1, with D tentatively TRBD1 (6 bases). The source is a boy less than two years old with a congenital heart defect. CDR3 nucleotide sequence: TGTGCCAGCAGCCCTTTACAGGGAAGTTACACTGAAGCTTTCTTT. Translated: CASSPLQGSYTEAFF. Looking up the rest from reference TRBV7-9 and TRBJ1-1 gives the full variable domain: DTGVSQNPRHKITKRGQNVTFRCDPISEHNRLYWYRQTLGQGPEFLTYFQNEAQLEKSRLLSDRFSAERPKGSFSTLEIQRTEQGDSAMYLCASSPLQGSYTEAFFGQGTRLTVV.